Given below is one T cell receptor beta chain in context. This clone has a count of ten or more. Its target antigen remains unknown. No base qualities exist here, and no much larger clone lies one base off it. CDR3 length: 13 amino acids, cysteine to phenylalanine. Here the CDR3 DNA is all that survives: 39 bases in frame from base 1. Trimming costs V 5 bases and J 4 bases, and their ends lie 12 bases apart. The data were obtained in a study of metastatic and nonmetastatic thyroid tumors (dated by TCRdb to 2018 to 2021). Regarding the complete study: For patients with malignant and with benign thyroid disease, the researchers compared repertoires between peripheral blood samples and tumor or nodule tissue samples. What the study reported, not specific to this receptor: In both blood and tumor samples, malignant tumors were reported to have significantly higher TCR beta diversity than benign nodules.

The library was prepared using PCR. Sequencing took place on an Illumina HiSeq 4000. High-throughput sequencing was used to profile the TCR beta-chain CDR3 region of every patient. The paper's data handling went like this. Drawing on CDR3 differences between clinicopathological groups, the researchers built a classifier meant to tell apart patients with distant-metastatic papillary thyroid cancer. Repertoire diversity was assessed with the Shannon index, and tumor-blood repertoire similarity with the Morisita-Horn index. TCRdb handled the public reads itself, with Q25 trimming in fastp and clone calling in MiXCR, and kept productive beta chains. Here the V and J calls rest on TCRdb's processing, not on the authors' analysis. Here the sample has roughly 48,000 clones; roughly a sixth occur a single time. The ten largest clones take up about 3% of the sample. Before undergoing thyroid surgery, none of the patients had been given any kind of treatment. Using T-cell receptor beta sequencing, the researchers looked back retrospectively at clinical samples from patients, gathered between the early 2010s and the late 2010s.

Recombination joined TRBV12-3 or TRBV12-4 with TRBJ2-7, with no reliable assignment of the D segment. The sequenced material came from blood. The clonotype comes from a female donor with papillary thyroid cancer or a benign thyroid nodule (not recorded which). Some clones in this sample may be carry-over from other donors' samples. The bases read TGTGCCAGCAGTCTGGCAGTAACTTACGAGCAGTACTTC. It is translated as CASSLAVTYEQYF.